Shown below are 5 T cell receptor beta chains from a single sample sequenced in a study of molecular identifiers for immune sequencing clone quantification (dated by TCRdb to the late 2010s). Library construction relied on PCR. This sample was sequenced with an Illumina HiSeq 4000. The public reads were reprocessed in TCRdb via fastp at Q25 and MiXCR, keeping in-frame beta chains. Each CDR3 protein gets just one entry, which takes the most common genes and DNA from the rows behind it. The sample profile shows some 9,000 distinct CDR3 sequences; about 15% of them were found once. The leading ten clones occupy 1.5% of the sample. Specimen: naive CD8+ T cells from blood, with Jurkat cell RNA spiked in. Explained via the paper, the cell subset or site label denotes: FACS-sorted CD8+CD4-CCR7+CD45RA+ naive T cells. Every receptor here comes from a human donor in good health. Some libraries in this study had Jurkat cell RNA spiked in.

The CDR3 is CASSLERLAGYTDTQYF. DNA for the CDR3: TGTGCCAGCAGCTTAGAGAGATTAGCGGGTTACACAGATACGCAGTATTTT. The chain uses TRBV7-2 and TRBJ2-3, with 7 bases lining up with TRBD2. Looked up from germline, CDR1 is SGHTA and CDR2 is FQGNSA. The J segment lost 2 bases and the V segment lost 1 base, leaving 9 bases of the junction unmatched. The CDR3 covers 17 residues.

By sample share, this clonotype is medium-sized. The chain joins TRBV12-3 or TRBV12-4 to TRBJ2-5; 9 bases agree with TRBD1. The V segment lost 6 bases and the J segment 4 bases; nucleotides outside the gene matches: 9. The CDR3 length is 15 residues. CDR3 nucleotide sequence: TGTGCCAGCAGCCCCACCGACAGGGGGGGAGAGACCCAGTACTTC. Encoded protein: CASSPTDRGGETQYF.

V usage is TRBV5-6 and J usage is TRBJ2-3; 10 bases fit TRBD1. The J segment lost 6 bases and the V segment lost 4 bases, leaving 8 bases of the junction unmatched. Germline V CDR1 and CDR2: SGHDT, YYEEEE. The CDR3 loop spans 15 amino acids. For the CDR3, the DNA is TGTGCCAGCAGCGACTCTGGGACAGGGGAGGATACGCAGTATTTT. Its translation is CASSDSGTGEDTQYF.

This clonotype counts as medium-sized. The V gene is TRBV7-9, the J gene TRBJ2-3; the D is unclear. The CDR3 runs to 13 residues. From germline, CDR1 is SEHNR and CDR2 FQNEAQ (reference sequence). Between the trimmed V and J ends, which lost 5 bases and 4 bases, there was a span of 10 bases. CDR3 amino acids: CASSPTQSDTQYF. The CDR3 nucleotides read TGTGCCAGCAGCCCGACCCAGTCAGATACGCAGTATTTT.

This clonotype has at least ten counts. The chain recombines TRBV10-3 with TRBJ2-1; D may be TRBD1 or TRBD2 (5 bases each). V was pared by 2 bases and J by 8 bases, with 7 bases between. This CDR3 has 12 amino acids. Germline loops: CDR1 ENHRY, CDR2 SYGVKD. CDR3 sequence: CAISERGHEQFF. In DNA, the CDR3 is TGTGCCATCAGTGAGCGGGGCCATGAGCAGTTCTTC.